The rows below give T cell receptor beta chains drawn from one sample of a study of PD-1 blockade in classical Hodgkin lymphoma. Clones were sequenced by immunoSEQ multiplex PCR, and TCRdb holds only the in-frame ones, with some missing. The sample shows about 29,000 clones, over 75% of them seen only once. The sequences come from CD4+ T cells from blood, collected at baseline. The receptors shown here come from a human donor with classical Hodgkin lymphoma. Both conserved end residues are part of each CDR3. Fields, in order: D gene, V gene, J gene, clone size, CDR3 DNA, CDR3 protein. The D gene is left open where the match is weak. Some rows mark clone size as missing; the rest say once, few, many or name a class of expanded clone.

-,TRBV18,TRBJ1-1,once,TGTGCCAGCTCACCGACACAATCGAACACTGAAGCTTTCTTT,CASSPTQSNTEAFF
TRBD1,TRBV7-2,TRBJ1-3,-,TGTGCCAGCAGCTCGGGACAGCCGAGTCATCCATCTGGAAACACCATATATTTT,CASSSGQPSHPSGNTIYF
TRBD1,TRBV6-4,TRBJ1-2,-,TGTGCCAGCAGTACAACCTCCCGGGACAGGGATGGCTACACCTTC,CASSTTSRDRDGYTF
TRBD2,TRBV7-2,TRBJ2-7,once,TGTGCCAGCAGCTTATGGGAGGGAAACCCCTACGAGCAGTACTTC,CASSLWEGNPYEQYF
-,TRBV13,TRBJ1-1,-,TGTGCCAGCAGCTTGAGAGGTAGCGAAGCTTTCTTT,CASSLRGSEAFF
-,TRBV4-1,TRBJ1-3,-,TGCGCCAGCAGCCAAGAGTTCTTACCCCGAATCTCTGGAAACACCATATATTTT,CASSQEFLPRISGNTIYF
-,TRBV19,TRBJ2-7,-,TGTGCCAGTAGTATCCAGGGAGGAGAGCAGTACTTC,CASSIQGGEQYF
-,TRBV27,TRBJ2-7,few,TGTGCCAGCAGGCCAAGACAGGATAGCTCCTACGAGCAGTACTTC,CASRPRQDSSYEQYF
-,TRBV4-1,TRBJ2-1,-,TGCGCCAGCAGCCAGCTTGGGACTCCCTACAATGAGCAGTTCTTC,CASSQLGTPYNEQFF
-,TRBV6-5,TRBJ1-2,-,TGTGCCAGCAGTTACGTTCAAGGAAATATCTATGGCTACACCTTC,CASSYVQGNIYGYTF
-,TRBV5-4,TRBJ2-7,-,TGTGCCAGCAGCCACGACAGACTAGGGGCGTTTTACGAGCAGTACTTC,CASSHDRLGAFYEQYF
-,TRBV4-3,TRBJ2-5,-,TGCGCCAGCAGCCAAGACCCACGGTGGGAAGAGACCCAGTACTTC,CASSQDPRWEETQYF
-,TRBV19,TRBJ1-5,-,TGTGCCAGTAGTATCAATGGAAATAGCAATCAGCCCCAGCATTTT,CASSINGNSNQPQHF
-,TRBV6-6,TRBJ1-4,-,TGTGCCACCCGGGGAAATAATGAAAAACTGTTTTTT,CATRGNNEKLFF
-,TRBV10-2,TRBJ1-3,-,TGCGCCAGCAGTAGATACAGGGACTCTGGAAACACCATATATTTT,CASSRYRDSGNTIYF
-,TRBV7-9,TRBJ2-3,-,TGTGCCACCACTTCTGGGGCAGGGGCGGCAGATACGCAGTATTTT,CATTSGAGAADTQYF
TRBD1,TRBV5-1,TRBJ1-1,-,TGCGCCAGCAGCTTGATTCAGGGGGCAAGCACTGAAGCTTTCTTT,CASSLIQGASTEAFF
-,TRBV28,TRBJ1-5,few,TGTGCCAGCAGGTCAGGGAGGGATCAGCCCCAGCATTTT,CASRSGRDQPQHF
TRBD1,TRBV28,TRBJ2-7,-,TGTGCCAGCAGCAGGGACAGCGCCATTATCTCCTACGAGCAGTACTTC,CASSRDSAIISYEQYF
-,TRBV27,TRBJ1-6,-,TGTGCCAGCACAACAAACGGACCCCTCCACTTT,CASTTNGPLHF
TRBD2,TRBV9,TRBJ2-1,-,TGTGCCAGCAGCCGGACTAGCGGAAAGAGTTCCTCCTACAATGAGCAGTTCTTC,CASSRTSGKSSSYNEQFF
-,TRBV15,TRBJ1-1,once,TGTGCCACCAGCAGAGGGACGACAGGGAACACTGAAGCTTTCTTT,CATSRGTTGNTEAFF
-,TRBV29-1,TRBJ1-2,-,TGCAGCGCTTTCGCTCAAGTATCATCAGCTAACTATGGCTACACCTTC,CSAFAQVSSANYGYTF
-,TRBV28,TRBJ1-6,-,TGTGCCAGCAGTCCTGTCAGGGCTCGGAATTCACCCCTCCACTTT,CASSPVRARNSPLHF
-,TRBV4-3,TRBJ1-2,-,TGCGCCAGCAGCCAAGAGGGGTCGGGGGACTATGGCTACACCTTC,CASSQEGSGDYGYTF
-,TRBV7-2,TRBJ2-2,-,TGTGCCAGCAGCTTACGGGAGACCGGGGAGCTGTTTTTT,CASSLRETGELFF
-,TRBV20-1,TRBJ2-1,-,TGCAGTGCCCGGGTGGCCAATGAGCAGTTCTTC,CSARVANEQFF
-,TRBV2,TRBJ1-1,-,TGTGCCAGCAGTGTACTTAGAAACCTTACAGGATTCACTGAAGCTTTCTTT,CASSVLRNLTGFTEAFF
TRBD1,TRBV19,TRBJ1-4,few,TGTGCCAGTAGTATTGAAGGGGGCATCGGAAAACTGTTTTTT,CASSIEGGIGKLFF
TRBD1,TRBV9,TRBJ1-2,once,TGTGCCAGCAGCGCGGACAGGGGAGGCTATGGCTACACCTTC,CASSADRGGYGYTF
-,TRBV19,TRBJ2-2,-,TGTGCCAGTAGCAGCGGCGGACCGACAGGAAGGGCGACCGGGGAGCTGTTTTTT,CASSSGGPTGRATGELFF
-,TRBV4-1,TRBJ2-1,-,TGCGCCAGCAGCCAAGTTCTGGTAAATGAGCAGTTCTTC,CASSQVLVNEQFF
TRBD1,TRBV5-1,TRBJ2-7,-,TGCGCCAGCAGCCCAACGGGACAGGCCTACGAGCAGTACTTC,CASSPTGQAYEQYF
-,TRBV7-9,TRBJ1-1,-,TGTGCCAGCAGCCAGGACTTCAACACTGAAGCTTTCTTT,CASSQDFNTEAFF
-,TRBV10-3,TRBJ2-7,-,TGTGCCATCAGTGAGTCGACTCAAGCCGGAGGGGACGAGCAGTACTTC,CAISESTQAGGDEQYF
TRBD2,TRBV7-2,TRBJ2-1,-,TGTGCCAGCAGCTTCGGACTAGCGGACTACAATGAGCAGTTCTTC,CASSFGLADYNEQFF
TRBD1,TRBV5-1,TRBJ2-7,-,TGCGCCAGCAGCTTGGGGACAGGGGGCGCTTCCTACGAGCAGTACTTC,CASSLGTGGASYEQYF
TRBD1,TRBV5-1,TRBJ1-1,-,TGCGCCAGCAGCTTGGCGGCAGGGGGGCGCGGAATTGCGAACACTGAAGCTTTCTTT,CASSLAAGGRGIANTEAFF
-,TRBV5-4,TRBJ2-1,-,TGTGCCAGCAGCTTGGATGCAGGGTCGGCTGAGCAGTTCTTC,CASSLDAGSAEQFF
-,TRBV27,TRBJ1-5,once,TGTGCCAGCAGTCCCGGACAGCTCTGGGGCAATCAGCCCCAGCATTTT,CASSPGQLWGNQPQHF
-,TRBV28,TRBJ1-5,-,TGTGCCAGCAGTTTACCTGGGGCGAGGAATCAGCCCCAGCATTTT,CASSLPGARNQPQHF
TRBD2,TRBV6-6,TRBJ2-3,once,TGTGCCAGCAGCCTGGGGACTAGTGAGCAGTATTTT,CASSLGTSEQYF
TRBD2,TRBV28,TRBJ2-7,-,TGTGCCAGCAGGTTACTAGCGGGAAACTCCTACGAGCAGTACTTC,CASRLLAGNSYEQYF
TRBD1,TRBV5-1,TRBJ1-2,-,TGCGCCAGCAGTTCGGGACAGGGGTTAGGCTACACCTTC,CASSSGQGLGYTF
-,TRBV28,TRBJ1-2,once,TGTGCCAGCAGTCATAGGCCGTCAAACTATGGCTACACCTTC,CASSHRPSNYGYTF